A single T cell receptor beta chain is shown here with its context. This record comes from a study of sequential checkpoint blockade in melanoma. About the research overall: Arm A got nivolumab then ipilimumab; arm B the reverse, 1:1.

This CDR3 is built from 15 residues. V shed 7 bases and J shed 6 bases, with 19 bases lying between them. The germline CDR1 and CDR2 sequences are MRHNA and SNTAGT. The method was immunoSEQ multiplex PCR; TCRdb's version includes in-frame clones alone and lacks a portion of them. The sample consists of about 17,000 clones, around 70% of them appearing once. The treatment was: randomized to nivolumab then ipilimumab (arm A) or the reverse (arm B). The clonotype comes from a human donor with melanoma. The sample consisted of CD8+ T cells sorted from blood (inferred from file names), taken from a patient given nivolumab and ipilimumab in sequence. This chain joins TRBV6-4 and TRBJ2-1; D is possibly TRBD2 (5 bases). CDR3 nucleotide sequence: TGTGCCAGCAAAGAGGGAGAGACCCCTTCCAATGAGCAGTTCTTC. The encoded protein is CASKEGETPSNEQFF.